This T cell receptor (beta chain) was sequenced during a study of T-cell memory formation after mild COVID-19. At the level of the study: Across donors, TCR clusters were largely donor specific. Study-level points and caveats: Whether second-wave clones peaking at day 37 were SARS-CoV-2 specific went unconfirmed. Clones which contracted sat mainly in CM and EM if CD4+, and in EMRA if CD8+. There were some responding clones in pre-infection memory, which suggested that cross-reactive memory had joined.

Each CDR3 protein is one row after TCRdb ran MiXCR on the 5' RACE reads. The sample shows 110,000 or so distinct CDR3 sequences, 22% of them seen only once. As regards this clonotype: As yet, its antigen is unknown.

The V end lost 2 bases, the J end lost 4 bases, and 8 bases lay between the germline ends. Per the germline V gene, CDR1 is MNHEY and CDR2 is SMNVEV (reference sequence). The CDR3 consists of 13 residues. Sequenced: PBMCs or a T cell subset sorted from them (not recorded which). This chain joins TRBV27 and TRBJ2-5; no definite D call. The TCR was taken from a man between 18 and 35 years old who had mild COVID-19 (a few samples of this study predate the infection). Cell type and time point are not known. CDR3: CASSLLDGETQYF. The CDR3 DNA follows: TGTGCCAGCAGTTTACTGGACGGAGAGACCCAGTACTTC.